These 28 T cell receptor beta chains were all obtained from the same sample, sequenced in a study of T cells in Graves' hyperthyroidism and ophthalmopathy. TCR beta CDR3 sequences were amplified from RNA transcripts. A first-round RT-PCR of the TCR CDR3 used the HTBI primer set. TCRdb reanalysed the multiplex PCR reads using MiXCR and keeps one entry per CDR3 protein. The data hold a few hundred thousand distinct CDR3 sequences, with more than 45% observed a single time. Material for sequencing was peripheral blood or thyroid tissue (not recorded which). The origin of the receptors is an adult woman with Graves' disease, either hyperthyroidism or ophthalmopathy (not recorded which).

The gene calls are TRBV10-3 and TRBJ1-1, with D possibly matching TRBD1 (5 bases). The V gene's germline CDR1 is ENHRY and CDR2 SYGVKD. Between the trimmed V and J ends, which lost 4 bases and 3 bases, there was a span of 12 bases. The CDR3 loop spans 14 amino acids. For the CDR3, the DNA is TGTGCCATCAGTGGACAGAACATGCACACTGAAGCTTTCTTT. Translated: CAISGQNMHTEAFF.

The J gene is TRBJ1-2, the V gene TRBV7-9, with a possible D match to TRBD1 (5 bases). This CDR3 is built from 15 residues. CDR1 and CDR2 from the germline V gene are SEHNR and FQNEAQ (reference sequence). V lost 0 bases, J lost 3 bases, and 11 bases lay in between. CDR3 residues: CASSLAAGPYYGYTF. The CDR3 nucleotides read TGTGCCAGCAGCTTAGCAGCAGGGCCCTACTATGGCTACACCTTC.

The genes are TRBV7-9 and TRBJ2-1; TRBD2 agrees at 7 bases. The CDR3 totals 15 residues. Germline loops: CDR1 SEHNR, CDR2 FQNEAQ (reference sequence). J was trimmed by 8 bases and V by 4 bases; bases with no gene match: 11. CDR3 in DNA: TGTGCCAGCAGCTCCCGGAAGCGGGATAGGGATGAGCAGTTCTTC. This encodes CASSSRKRDRDEQFF.

This rearrangement joins TRBV11-1 to TRBJ1-1, with TRBD1 as a possible D gene (6 bases). Trimming stripped 5 bases from V and 8 bases from J, with 15 bases between. Germline assignment: CDR1 SGHAT and CDR2 FQDESV (reference sequence). This CDR3 comprises 13 residues. The CDR3 nucleotides read TGTGCCAGCAGCAAAGACGGGGGGCCGGAAGCTTTCTTT. Amino acids: CASSKDGGPEAFF.

This clonotype was detected ten times or more. J is TRBJ1-5 and V is TRBV6-6; TRBD1 might be the D (6 bases). Germline values: CDR1 MNHNY, CDR2 SVGAGI (reference sequence). The CDR3 extends over 17 amino acids. Trimming removed 6 bases from V and 0 bases from J, with 18 bases in between. The CDR3 protein is CASSTKGGRISNQPQHF. CDR3 DNA sequence: TGTGCCAGCAGCACAAAAGGGGGTAGGATTAGCAATCAGCCCCAGCATTTT.

This clonotype was counted many times. The chain employs TRBV12-3 or TRBV12-4 and TRBJ2-7; D unresolved. The CDR3 has 14 residues. With 2 bases removed from V and 5 bases from J, the gap between germline ends came to 13 bases. In DNA, the CDR3 is TGTGCCAGCAGTTTATTGGTTAGGAACCACGAGCAGTACTTC. Protein sequence: CASSLLVRNHEQYF.

In its sample, this clonotype was seen many times. The CDR3 spells CASSSRVRTYEQYF. DNA of the CDR3: TGTGCCAGCAGTTCCAGGGTTCGCACCTACGAGCAGTACTTC. The V gene is TRBV6-5, the J gene TRBJ2-7; possibly TRBD1 for D (5 bases). The CDR3 is 14 amino acids. With 4 bases removed from V and 2 bases from J, the gap between germline ends came to 12 bases. Germline-derived CDR1 and CDR2 are MNHEY and SVGAGI.

This clonotype occurred a few times. V is TRBV30 and J is TRBJ1-1; D unclear. The V end lost 1 base, the J end lost 4 bases, and 13 bases lay between the germline ends. Germline V gene lookup returns CDR1 GTSNPN and CDR2 SVGIG (reference sequence). This CDR3 contains 14 residues. The CDR3 is CAWSGFLGGTEAFF. The CDR3 region has the DNA TGTGCCTGGAGTGGTTTTTTAGGAGGCACTGAAGCTTTCTTT.

This sequence joins TRBV6-1 and TRBJ2-7; D unresolved. In germline, CDR1 is MNHNS, CDR2 SASEGT. This CDR3 has 15 amino acids. V was trimmed by 3 bases and J by 3 bases, leaving 15 bases between them. The CDR3 DNA reads TGTGCCAGCAGTGAGGTATTGAGGAATGGCTACGAGCAGTACTTC. Translated, it gives CASSEVLRNGYEQYF.

The chain uses TRBV15 and TRBJ2-7; no definite D call. Trimming left V 0 bases short and J 7 bases short, with 13 bases between. CDR3 length: 14 residues. Germline V gene data show CDR1 as LNHNV and CDR2 as YYDKDF (reference sequence). In DNA, the CDR3 is TGTGCCACCAGCAGAGATAATGGGCAGGTTGAGCAGTACTTC. The encoded protein is CATSRDNGQVEQYF. Full variable domain (remainder filled in from reference TRBV15 and TRBJ2-7): DAMVIQNPRYQVTQFGKPVTLSCSQTLNHNVMYWYQQKSSQAPKLLFHYYDKDFNNEADTPDNFQSRRPNTSFCFLDIRSPGLGDTAMYLCATSRDNGQVEQYFGPGTRLTVT.

V gene TRBV11-1 combines with J gene TRBJ1-2; 7 positions agree with TRBD1. V was pared by 6 bases and J by 4 bases, with 5 bases of the junction left unmatched. The CDR3 is made up of 13 amino acids. Germline V CDR1 and CDR2: SGHAT, FQDESV (reference sequence). This CDR3 is CASSTGETYGYTF. Here the CDR3 DNA reads TGTGCCAGCAGTACAGGGGAGACCTATGGCTACACCTTC.

This clonotype was seen many times. The chain couples TRBV28 to TRBJ1-5; D remains ambiguous. CDR1 MDHEN and CDR2 SYDVKM come from the germline V gene. Trimming shortened V by 3 bases and J by 6 bases, and 12 bases separated the two germline ends. The CDR3 contains 14 residues. CDR3 residues: CASSFGRRGQPQHF. In DNA form, the CDR3 reads TGTGCCAGCAGTTTCGGACGGCGGGGTCAGCCCCAGCATTTT. The entire variable domain, with the rest obtained from reference TRBV28 and TRBJ1-5, is as follows: DVKVTQSSRYLVKRTGEKVFLECVQDMDHENMFWYRQDPGLGLRLIYFSYDVKMKEKGDIPEGYSVSREKKERFSLILESASTNQTSMYLCASSFGRRGQPQHFGDGTRLSIL.

The genes are TRBV7-6 and TRBJ1-1; D remains unclear. CDR1 and CDR2 (germline): SGHVS, FNYEAQ. V was shortened by 5 bases and J by 5 bases, with 12 bases between the two germline ends. This CDR3 is built from 13 residues. In DNA, the CDR3 is TGTGCCAGCAGCCCCCTGTTTGAGACTGAAGCTTTCTTT. It codes for CASSPLFETEAFF.

The rearrangement uses TRBV5-4 and TRBJ2-7; tentatively, D is TRBD1 (6 bases). TRBJ2-4 matches the DNA end more closely, so the J call is doubtful. From germline, CDR1 is SGHNT and CDR2 YYREEE (reference sequence). This CDR3 is built from 15 residues. CDR3 bases: TGTGCCAGCAGCTTGACAGGGCTTACCAAAAACATTCAGTACTTC. Translating it yields CASSLTGLTKNIQYF.

In this sample, this clonotype turned up many times. The chain carries TRBV24-1 and TRBJ1-2, with D unresolved. The V end lost 5 bases, the J end lost 5 bases, and 17 bases lay between the germline ends. Germline CDR1 and CDR2: KGHDR and SFDVKD. The CDR3 has 15 amino acids. The CDR3: CATSGENQNGYGYTF. The DNA for the CDR3 is TGTGCCACCAGTGGGGAGAATCAAAACGGATATGGCTACACCTTC.

This clonotype was seen many times. The J gene is TRBJ2-7, the V gene TRBV20-1, with D perhaps TRBD2 (6 bases). Germline CDR1 and CDR2: DFQATT and SNEGSKA (reference sequence). The ends were cut back, 6 bases at V and 4 bases at J, with 13 bases in the middle. This CDR3 has 12 residues. CDR3: CSARGELYEQYF. In DNA, the CDR3 is TGCAGTGCCCGCGGGGAACTGTACGAGCAGTACTTC.

A few counts support this clonotype. V and J are TRBV10-3 and TRBJ2-2, with 9 bases matching TRBD2. The J segment lost 4 bases and the V segment lost 6 bases, leaving 3 bases of the junction unmatched. Germline loops: CDR1 ENHRY, CDR2 SYGVKD. This CDR3 has 14 residues. CDR3 in DNA: TGTGCCATCAGCGGGACTAGCACCACCGGGGAGCTGTTTTTT. This encodes CAISGTSTTGELFF.

The chain joins TRBV6-1 to TRBJ1-4; D remains ambiguous. Per the germline V gene, CDR1 is MNHNS and CDR2 is SASEGT. V lost 8 bases and J 6 bases, leaving 13 bases between the germline ends. This CDR3 contains 13 residues. The CDR3 is CASLVIGDEKLFF. The CDR3 DNA follows: TGTGCCAGCCTGGTGATCGGCGATGAAAAACTGTTTTTT.

V gene TRBV7-2 combines with J gene TRBJ1-3, with a possible D match to TRBD1 (5 bases). CDR1 and CDR2 (germline): SGHTA, FQGNSA. CDR3 size: 16 residues. With 2 bases removed from V and 3 bases from J, the gap between germline ends came to 14 bases. CDR3 coding DNA: TGTGCCAGCAGCTTAACAGACTGGGGGAGTGGAAACACCATATATTTT. Encoded protein: CASSLTDWGSGNTIYF.

The rearrangement joins TRBV12-3 or TRBV12-4 to TRBJ2-7; TRBD1 might be the D (5 bases). CDR3 length equals 14 residues. V gave up 5 bases and J gave up 2 bases, with 13 bases separating them. Here the CDR3 reads CASSPQGFTYEQYF. CDR3 nucleotide sequence: TGTGCCAGCAGTCCCCAGGGTTTCACCTACGAGCAGTACTTC.

Ten or more counts support this clonotype. This chain connects TRBV9 to TRBJ2-7, with no clear D. Trimming stripped 0 bases from V and 3 bases from J, with 10 bases between. The CDR3 has 14 residues. CDR1 SGDLS and CDR2 YYNGEE come from the germline V gene. The CDR3 spells CASSVVSGYYEQYF. Written as DNA, the CDR3 is TGTGCCAGCAGCGTAGTGTCCGGGTACTACGAGCAGTACTTC.

The chain uses TRBV9 and TRBJ1-1; a possible D gene is TRBD1 (5 bases). V lost 4 bases and J 8 bases, leaving 21 bases between the germline ends. This CDR3 region has 15 residues. Germline loops: CDR1 SGDLS, CDR2 YYNGEE. The CDR3 is CASSQFDGRGREAFF. The CDR3 region has the DNA TGTGCCAGCAGCCAATTTGACGGTAGGGGAAGAGAAGCTTTCTTT.

The chain combines TRBV7-2 with TRBJ2-2, with a weak D call TRBD2 (5 bases). V was pared by 3 bases and J by 1 base, with 9 bases between. Germline CDR1 SGHTA, CDR2 FQGNSA. This CDR3 is built from 15 residues. For the CDR3, the DNA is TGTGCCAGCAGCTTTGCACTAGGGAACACCGGGGAGCTGTTTTTT. Protein product: CASSFALGNTGELFF.

Worth noting for this clonotype: At one end, the junction sequence differs from germline, possibly due to a read error. The chain couples TRBV7-7 to TRBJ2-1; D gene uncertain. Germline loops: CDR1 SSHAT, CDR2 FNYEAQ (reference sequence). This CDR3 contains 13 residues. The CDR3 here is CASSFEQYNEQFF. CDR3 bases: TGTGCTAGCAGCTTCGAACAGTACAATGAGCAGTTCTTC.

This clonotype was seen just once. The chain combines TRBV5-1 with TRBJ1-1, with 9 bases matching TRBD1. With V trimmed by 4 bases and J by 4 bases, 5 bases remained unmatched. The CDR3 spans 14 residues. The V gene's germline CDR1 is SGHRS and CDR2 YFSETQ. The CDR3 sequence: CASSLRDRVTEAFF. Written as DNA, the CDR3 is TGCGCCAGCAGCCTAAGGGACAGGGTCACTGAAGCTTTCTTT.

This chain connects TRBV19 to TRBJ1-5; 7 bases agree with TRBD1. In germline, CDR1 is LNHDA, CDR2 SQIVND (reference sequence). The CDR3 contains 15 residues. The junction had 6 bases not matched to a gene; V was cut back by 5 bases and J by 2 bases. The CDR3 loop is CASSPQGDGNQPQHF. Written as DNA, the CDR3 is TGTGCCAGTAGTCCCCAGGGGGATGGCAATCAGCCCCAGCATTTT.

This clonotype was counted ten times or more. CDR3 protein: CSVETDDSYEQYF. CDR3 DNA: TGCAGCGTTGAGACAGATGACTCCTACGAGCAGTACTTC. The gene calls are TRBV29-1 and TRBJ2-7; tentatively, D is TRBD1 (5 bases). The CDR3 runs 13 residues. Between the trimmed V and J ends, which lost 3 bases and 0 bases, there was a span of 9 bases. Germline CDR1 reads SQVTM; CDR2 reads ANQGSEA.

V usage is TRBV10-3 and J usage is TRBJ2-3; 8 bases match TRBD2. CDR1 ENHRY and CDR2 SYGVKD come from the germline V gene. J was trimmed by 4 bases and V by 5 bases; bases with no gene match: 5. The CDR3 has 14 residues. CDR3 coding DNA: TGTGCCATCAGTTGGGGACTAGGTGCAGATACGCAGTATTTT. Protein: CAISWGLGADTQYF.